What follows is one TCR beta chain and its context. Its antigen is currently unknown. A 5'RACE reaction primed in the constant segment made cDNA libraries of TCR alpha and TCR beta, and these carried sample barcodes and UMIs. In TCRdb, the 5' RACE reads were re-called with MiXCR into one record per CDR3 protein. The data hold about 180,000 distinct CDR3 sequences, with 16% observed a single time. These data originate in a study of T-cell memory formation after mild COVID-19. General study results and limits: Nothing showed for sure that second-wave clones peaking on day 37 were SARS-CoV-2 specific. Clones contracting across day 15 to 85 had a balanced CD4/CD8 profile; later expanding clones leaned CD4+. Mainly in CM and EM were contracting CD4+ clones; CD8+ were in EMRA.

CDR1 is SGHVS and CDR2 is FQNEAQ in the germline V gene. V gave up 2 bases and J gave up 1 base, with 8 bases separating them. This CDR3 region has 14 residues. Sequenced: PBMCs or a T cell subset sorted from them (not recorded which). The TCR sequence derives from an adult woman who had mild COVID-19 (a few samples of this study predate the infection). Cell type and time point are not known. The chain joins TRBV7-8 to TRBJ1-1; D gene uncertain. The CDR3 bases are TGTGCCAGCAGCTTAAGGGCACCGAACACTGAAGCTTTCTTT. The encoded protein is CASSLRAPNTEAFF.